Below are 2 T cell receptor beta chains sequenced from a single sample in a study of blood T cell repertoires in COVID-19. TCRdb keeps only in-frame clones here, not all; method: immunoSEQ multiplex PCR. The profile shows about 180,000 clones, roughly 89% of them singletons. The sample comprised PBMCs or T cells enriched from blood (not recorded which). The origin of the receptors is a woman in her 40s with acute COVID-19.

The V gene is TRBV13, the J gene TRBJ2-7; 11 bases align to TRBD2. The CDR3 spans 15 residues. Germline V lookup: CDR1 PRHDT, CDR2 FYEKMQ (reference sequence). The junction had 7 bases not matched to a gene; V was cut back by 5 bases and J by 4 bases. CDR3 sequence reads: CASSLSGTSGYEQYF. In DNA, the CDR3 is TGTGCCAGCAGCCTGAGCGGGACTAGCGGTTACGAGCAGTACTTC.

The rearrangement joins TRBV6-1 to TRBJ1-2, with D maybe TRBD1 (5 bases). V lost 1 base, J lost 2 bases, and 11 bases lay in between. The germline gives CDR1 MNHNS, CDR2 SASEGT. This CDR3 spans 15 amino acids. Written as DNA, the CDR3 is TGTGCCAGCAGTGAAGGGGCAGGGTACAACTATGGCTACACCTTC. Protein product: CASSEGAGYNYGYTF.